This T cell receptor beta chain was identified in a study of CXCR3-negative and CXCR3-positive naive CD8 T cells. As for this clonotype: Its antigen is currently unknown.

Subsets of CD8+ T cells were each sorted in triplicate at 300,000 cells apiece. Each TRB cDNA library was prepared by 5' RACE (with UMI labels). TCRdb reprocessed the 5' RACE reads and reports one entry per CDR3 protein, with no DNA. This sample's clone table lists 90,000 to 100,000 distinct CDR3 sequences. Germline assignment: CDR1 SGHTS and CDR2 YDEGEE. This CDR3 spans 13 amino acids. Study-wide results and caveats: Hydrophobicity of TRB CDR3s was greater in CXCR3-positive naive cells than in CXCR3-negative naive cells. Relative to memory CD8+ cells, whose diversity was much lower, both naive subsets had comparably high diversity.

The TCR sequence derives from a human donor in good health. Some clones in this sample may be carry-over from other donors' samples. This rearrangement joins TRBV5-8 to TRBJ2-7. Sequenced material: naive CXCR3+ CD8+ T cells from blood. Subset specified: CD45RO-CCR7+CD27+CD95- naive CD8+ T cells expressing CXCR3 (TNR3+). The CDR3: CASRLSSSYEQYF.